The 29 T cell receptor beta chains given below trace back to one sample, sequenced in a study of T cell responses to AZD1222 COVID-19 vaccine. Profiled with immunoSEQ multiplex PCR; TCRdb holds only in-frame clones, not every one. The sample shows approximately 170,000 clones, over 75% of them seen only once. Sequenced material: peripheral blood, taken on day 0 of AZD1222 vaccination. The source of these receptors is an adult in good health.

The gene calls are TRBV15 and TRBJ1-1, with 7 bases lining up with TRBD1. The germline V gene encodes CDR1 LNHNV and CDR2 YYDKDF (reference sequence). The V and J ends lost 4 bases and 5 bases, in that order; junction bases with no gene match: 10. The CDR3 covers 15 residues. Written as DNA, the CDR3 is TGTGCCACCAGCAATCTAGGGGGCGGGCAGACTGAAGCTTTCTTT. Protein product: CATSNLGGGQTEAFF.

The CDR3 sequence is CASSQVGLSTDTQYF. The CDR3 DNA follows: TGCGCCAGCAGCCAAGTTGGACTAAGCACAGATACGCAGTATTTT. This sequence joins TRBV4-1 and TRBJ2-3; D is perhaps TRBD2 (6 bases). The germline V gene encodes CDR1 MGHRA and CDR2 YSYEKL. The CDR3 consists of 15 residues. Trimming took 1 base from V and 0 from J, leaving 8 bases between them.

The chain has TRBV18 and TRBJ1-5, with TRBD1 identical over 7 bases. The CDR3 has 17 amino acids. The germline V gene has CDR1 KGHSH and CDR2 LQKENI. Trimming removed 3 bases from V and 0 bases from J; junction bases left unmatched: 8. CDR3 in amino acids: CASSPSDRAYSNQPQHF. CDR3 in DNA: TGTGCCAGCTCACCGAGTGACAGGGCCTATAGCAATCAGCCCCAGCATTTT. The full variable domain, in which reference TRBV18 and TRBJ1-5 provide the parts outside the CDR3, is NAGVMQNPRHLVRRRGQEARLRCSPMKGHSHVYWYRQLPEEGLKFMVYLQKENIIDESGMPKERFSAEFPKEGPSILRIQQVVRGDSAAYFCASSPSDRAYSNQPQHFGDGTRLSIL.

The J gene is TRBJ2-3, the V gene TRBV2; TRBD2 is a possible D gene (6 bases). V was clipped by 6 bases and J by 6 bases, with 16 bases between them. CDR1 is SNHLY, CDR2 FYNNEI, per germline. The CDR3 has 14 residues. CDR3 protein: CASRGGTPGDTQYF. The CDR3 DNA reads as TGTGCCAGCAGAGGTGGGACTCCCGGGGATACGCAGTATTTT.

This clone came up once. The chain recombines TRBV5-1 with TRBJ1-1, with a tentative D call TRBD1 (5 bases). Germline values: CDR1 SGHRS, CDR2 YFSETQ. Trimming pared 4 bases from V and 2 bases from J, leaving 18 bases between. The CDR3 totals 16 residues. In DNA form, the CDR3 reads TGCGCCAGCAGCCGCGCGCCCGGGACGGAAAACACTGAAGCTTTCTTT. It encodes CASSRAPGTENTEAFF.

This chain joins TRBV5-1 and TRBJ2-5; TRBD2 matches 10 bases. There are 14 residues in the CDR3. V was pared by 4 bases and J by 5 bases, with 5 bases of the junction left unmatched. Germline CDR1 is SGHRS and CDR2 is YFSETQ. The CDR3 is CASSAGTSEETQYF. The CDR3 DNA is TGCGCCAGCAGCGCCGGGACTAGCGAGGAGACCCAGTACTTC.

The rearrangement joins TRBV7-2 to TRBJ2-7, with no clear D. Germline loops: CDR1 SGHTA, CDR2 FQGNSA. Trimming took off 3 bases at V and 4 bases at J, with 10 bases between the two ends. The CDR3 totals 13 residues. CDR3 sequence (DNA): TGTGCCAGCAGCTTTGGGTCCGGGTACGAGCAGTACGTC. The encoded protein is CASSFGSGYEQYV.

A few counts support this clone. The V and J genes are TRBV13 and TRBJ2-5; 11 nucleotides align to TRBD1. Germline CDR1 and CDR2: PRHDT and FYEKMQ (reference sequence). The CDR3 is 15 residues long. J gave up 5 bases and V 4 bases, and 6 bases lay outside the gene matches. CDR3 protein: CASSYRDRGLETQYF. The CDR3 DNA reads TGTGCCAGCAGCTACCGGGACAGGGGGTTGGAGACCCAGTACTTC.

V usage is TRBV21-1 and J usage is TRBJ1-2. TRBV21-1 is flagged as a pseudogene. CDR3 size: 17 residues. The CDR3 DNA is TGTGCCAGCAGCAAAGGCCGGGGGCGACATACGAACTATGGCTACACCTTC. It specifies CASSKGRGRHTNYGYTF.

This chain joins TRBV6-5 and TRBJ1-1; no definite D call. V dropped 3 bases and J dropped 5 bases, with 13 bases sitting between them. There are 14 residues in the CDR3. Germline assignment: CDR1 MNHEY and CDR2 SVGAGI. In DNA form, the CDR3 reads TGTGCCAGCAGTTATGAGCGGGGAGGAACTGAAGCTTTCTTT. Its protein product is CASSYERGGTEAFF.

The chain carries TRBV7-3 and TRBJ2-3; D unresolved. Trimming took off 6 bases at V and 1 base at J, with 14 bases between the two ends. The CDR3 covers 15 residues. Looked up from germline, CDR1 is SGHTA and CDR2 is FQGTGA. CDR3 in amino acids: CASSATEIRTDTQYF. The CDR3 coding sequence is TGTGCCAGCAGTGCAACAGAGATACGCACAGATACGCAGTATTTT.

The rearrangement links TRBV4-3 to TRBJ2-3; D is unresolved. Trimming took 0 bases from V and 1 from J, leaving 11 bases between them. Germline V gene sequence: CDR1 LGHNA, CDR2 YSLEER. This CDR3 has 16 residues. CDR3 nucleotide sequence: TGCGCCAGCAGCCAAGAGGGCAGGAGACGCACAGATACGCAGTATTTT. This gives the protein CASSQEGRRRTDTQYF.

V is TRBV5-6 and J is TRBJ2-5; the match to TRBD1 covers 8 bases. The CDR3 has 16 amino acids. Germline CDR1 and CDR2: SGHDT and YYEEEE. The V and J ends lost 4 bases and 5 bases, in that order; junction bases with no gene match: 13. The CDR3 is CASSAWWQDRGETQYF. CDR3 DNA sequence: TGTGCCAGCAGCGCTTGGTGGCAAGACAGGGGTGAGACCCAGTACTTC.

V and J are TRBV7-3 and TRBJ2-5, with TRBD1 matching 8 bases. The junction had 6 bases not matched to a gene; V was cut back by 5 bases and J by 4 bases. Germline lookup yields CDR1 SGHTA and CDR2 FQGTGA. The CDR3 covers 14 residues. CDR3: CASSRQGAGETQYF. For the CDR3, the DNA is TGTGCCAGCAGCCGTCAGGGGGCCGGAGAGACCCAGTACTTC.

This chain links TRBV9 with TRBJ2-3; D remains unclear. V was shortened by 0 bases and J by 2 bases, with 10 bases between the two germline ends. In germline, CDR1 is SGDLS, CDR2 YYNGEE. This CDR3 contains 15 residues. CDR3 in DNA: TGTGCCAGCAGCGTAGGAAACTCCAACACAGATACGCAGTATTTT. Translated: CASSVGNSNTDTQYF.

The chain joins TRBV3-1 (or the pseudogene TRBV3-2) to TRBJ1-2, with a possible D match to TRBD1 (6 bases). This CDR3 is 14 amino acids long. From germline, CDR1 is LGHDT and CDR2 YNNKEL (reference sequence). The V and J ends lost 4 bases and 8 bases respectively, with 17 bases between them. CDR3 in DNA: TGTGCCAGCAGCCGCGCTAGCGAGGGGGGCGGCTACACCTTC. This translates into CASSRASEGGGYTF.

This rearrangement joins TRBV19 to TRBJ1-3; unclear D gene. CDR3 size: 16 residues. The V end was cut by 2 bases, the J end by 1 base, with 12 bases between. The germline V gene has CDR1 LNHDA and CDR2 SQIVND (reference sequence). CDR3: CASSINRPASGNTIYF. The CDR3 DNA follows: TGTGCCAGTAGTATAAATAGGCCGGCATCTGGAAACACCATATATTTT.

This rearrangement joins TRBV19 to TRBJ2-1, with D perhaps matching TRBD2 (6 bases). Germline V gene data show CDR1 as LNHDA and CDR2 as SQIVND (reference sequence). The CDR3 covers 15 residues. V was cut by 3 bases and J by 7 bases, with 16 bases left in between. CDR3 protein: CASSIVGGAPNEQFF. CDR3 bases: TGTGCCAGTAGTATTGTTGGCGGGGCCCCGAATGAGCAGTTCTTC.

The chain carries TRBV7-9 and TRBJ1-5; weak D call: TRBD1 (6 bases). V lost 1 base and J lost 3, with 7 bases in between. This CDR3 region has 14 residues. Germline CDR1 is SEHNR and CDR2 is FQNEAQ (reference sequence). CDR3 residues: CASSLEGDNQPQHF. The DNA of the CDR3 is TGTGCCAGCAGCTTAGAGGGGGACAATCAGCCCCAGCATTTT.

V is TRBV6-7 and J is TRBJ1-2, with no clear D. TRBV6-7 is sorted into the ORF group, with uncertain function. The CDR3 covers 16 residues. Between the trimmed V and J ends, which lost 0 bases and 0 bases, there was a span of 11 bases. The CDR3 DNA sequence: TGTGCCAGCAGTTACTCGGCTGGCCCTACTAACTATGGCTACACCTTC. Its protein is CASSYSAGPTNYGYTF.

The chain employs TRBV6-5 and TRBJ2-2; D ambiguous. CDR1 MNHEY and CDR2 SVGAGI come from the germline V gene. V was cut by 5 bases and J by 4 bases, with 14 bases left in between. The CDR3 is made up of 15 amino acids. CDR3 sequence: CASSPVALGTGELFF. Written as DNA, the CDR3 is TGTGCCAGCAGTCCCGTGGCTCTCGGCACCGGGGAGCTGTTTTTT.

The chain couples TRBV5-6 to TRBJ2-7; 7 bases are shared with TRBD1. The V gene's germline CDR1 is SGHDT and CDR2 YYEEEE. This CDR3 spans 14 amino acids. V lost 0 bases, J lost 4 bases, and 4 bases stayed unmatched. CDR3 protein: CASSLGDSHYEQYV. CDR3 DNA sequence: TGTGCCAGCAGCTTGGGGGACAGTCATTACGAGCAGTACGTC.

The sample holds one count of this clone. The V and J genes are TRBV15 and TRBJ2-7, with a possible D match to TRBD1 (6 bases). The germline CDR1 and CDR2 sequences are LNHNV and YYDKDF (reference sequence). The length of the CDR3 is 15 residues. V was clipped by 0 bases and J by 1 base, with 10 bases between them. The CDR3 region is CATSRETGYSYEQYF. CDR3 sequence (DNA): TGTGCCACCAGCAGAGAAACAGGGTATTCCTACGAGCAGTACTTC.

The genes are TRBV7-2 and TRBJ1-1; the match to TRBD1 covers 7 bases. The V gene's germline CDR1 is SGHTA and CDR2 FQGNSA. V lost 0 bases, J lost 4 bases, and 5 bases stayed unmatched. The CDR3 loop spans 15 amino acids. CDR3 loop: CASSLAGGAGTEAFF. The CDR3 DNA follows: TGTGCCAGCAGCTTAGCAGGGGGCGCGGGCACTGAAGCTTTCTTT. Using reference TRBV7-2 and TRBJ1-1 for the parts outside the CDR3, the full variable domain is GAGVSQSPSNKVTEKGKDVELRCDPISGHTALYWYRQSLGQGLEFLIYFQGNSAPDKSGLPSDRFSAERTGGSVSTLTIQRTQQEDSAVYLCASSLAGGAGTEAFFGQGTRLTVV.

The genes are TRBV5-1 and TRBJ2-5; D is undetermined. The germline V gene encodes CDR1 SGHRS and CDR2 YFSETQ. The CDR3 extends over 14 amino acids. V lost 0 bases, J lost 2 bases, and 8 bases lay in between. The CDR3: CASSLGFVQETQYF. The CDR3 nucleotides read TGCGCCAGCAGCTTGGGATTCGTACAAGAGACCCAGTACTTC.

The chain couples TRBV20-1 to TRBJ2-1; D is perhaps TRBD2 (6 bases). Germline V gene sequence: CDR1 DFQATT, CDR2 SNEGSKA (reference sequence). With 3 bases removed from V and 2 bases from J, the gap between germline ends came to 11 bases. The CDR3 spans 14 residues. The CDR3 DNA sequence: TGCAGTGCTAGTCTGGGGGGACCCTACAATGAGCAGTTCTTC. Translated, it gives CSASLGGPYNEQFF.

J is TRBJ2-2 and V is TRBV19, with D perhaps TRBD2 (6 bases). Germline V CDR1 and CDR2: LNHDA, SQIVND (reference sequence). This CDR3 is 17 amino acids long. V was trimmed by 2 bases and J by 3 bases, leaving 16 bases between them. CDR3 coding DNA: TGTGCCAGTAGTATATCGGGGGTCCCGACGGACACCGGGGAGCTGTTTTTT. Translating gives CASSISGVPTDTGELFF.

The rearrangement links TRBV12-3 or TRBV12-4 to TRBJ1-6; no firm D call. The V end lost 5 bases, the J end lost 0 bases, and 2 bases lay between the germline ends. The CDR3 length is 13 residues. CDR3 bases: TGTGCCAGCAGTAGCTCCTATAATTCACCCCTCCACTTT. Translating it yields CASSSSYNSPLHF.

CDR3 region: CASSREWEDNEQFF. The CDR3 nucleotides read TGTGCCAGCAGCCGGGAGTGGGAGGACAATGAGCAGTTCTTC. The chain is built from TRBV6-5 and TRBJ2-1; maybe TRBD2 (6 bases). Between the trimmed V and J ends, which lost 6 bases and 5 bases, there was a span of 14 bases. The CDR3 extends over 14 amino acids. CDR1 MNHEY and CDR2 SVGAGI come from the germline V gene.